These 22 T cell receptor beta chains share one sample of origin, sequenced in a study of T cell changes during pregnancy in multiple sclerosis. This table comes from immunoSEQ multiplex PCR, and its TCRdb copy is limited to in-frame clones, with some not included. The sample lists around 69,000 clones; around 94% were seen once. The starting material was peripheral blood, obtained in the third trimester of pregnancy. The origin of the receptors is a female donor in good health, enrolled as a control in a pregnancy study.

V is TRBV28 and J is TRBJ2-1; TRBD2 matches at 13 bases. Germline V gene sequence: CDR1 MDHEN, CDR2 SYDVKM. This CDR3 is 15 amino acids long. The V segment lost 7 bases and the J segment 7 bases; nucleotides outside the gene matches: 7. CDR3 protein: CASKGGTSGNNEQFF. The DNA for the CDR3 is TGTGCCAGCAAAGGGGGGACTAGCGGGAATAATGAGCAGTTCTTC.

The CDR3 spells CASSLPPWGQANTGELFF. CDR3 in DNA: TGTGCCAGCAGCCTCCCTCCCTGGGGACAGGCGAACACCGGGGAGCTGTTTTTT. The chain uses TRBV11-2 and TRBJ2-2, with TRBD1 matching over 8 bases. Germline CDR1 SGHAT, CDR2 FQNNGV. With 5 bases clipped from V and 0 bases from J, the junction kept 11 bases outside the gene matches. The CDR3 spans 18 residues.

The chain has TRBV30 and TRBJ2-1; the match to TRBD2 covers 11 bases. The junction had 3 bases not matched to a gene; V was cut back by 7 bases and J by 4 bases. Germline V CDR1 and CDR2: GTSNPN, SVGIG (reference sequence). CDR3 size: 13 residues. The CDR3 region is CALWTSGYNEQFF. The CDR3 nucleotides are TGTGCCTTATGGACTAGCGGGTACAATGAGCAGTTCTTC.

The chain uses TRBV27 and TRBJ2-1; 8 bases are shared with TRBD2. V lost 2 bases to trimming and J lost 6 bases; unmatched junction nucleotides: 12. The germline gives CDR1 MNHEY, CDR2 SMNVEV (reference sequence). The CDR3 is made up of 17 amino acids. The CDR3 DNA follows: TGTGCCAGCAGTTTAAGGGGACTCAGCGGGAGCGTCAATGAGCAGTTCTTC. Its translation is CASSLRGLSGSVNEQFF.

V is TRBV9 and J is TRBJ2-5; 7 nucleotides align to TRBD1. The length of the CDR3 is 16 residues. Trimming took 4 bases from V and 1 from J; bases not matched to a gene: 10. Germline V gene lookup returns CDR1 SGDLS and CDR2 YYNGEE. For the CDR3, the DNA is TGTGCCAGCAGCCCCCGGGACAGCCCAGCCCAAGAGACCCAGTACTTC. Protein product: CASSPRDSPAQETQYF.

The chain combines TRBV5-4 with TRBJ2-7; no clear D gene. Germline CDR1 SGHNT, CDR2 YYREEE (reference sequence). V was pared by 4 bases and J by 3 bases, with 5 bases between. The CDR3 is made up of 11 amino acids. The CDR3 nucleotides read TGTGCCAGCAGCGCCGGCTACGAGCAGTACTTC. Translation gives CASSAGYEQYF.

The V call is TRBV30, the J call TRBJ1-2; D ambiguous. Germline loops: CDR1 GTSNPN, CDR2 SVGIG (reference sequence). The CDR3 sequence is 14 residues long. The V gene lost 0 bases and the J gene lost 2 bases, with 10 bases spanning the gap. As DNA, the CDR3 is TGTGCCTGGAGTGTATCATACAGCAACTATGGCTACACCTTC. It yields the protein CAWSVSYSNYGYTF.

The chain couples TRBV9 to TRBJ1-6; 7 bases fit TRBD1. V was clipped by 0 bases and J by 15 bases; unmatched bases: 3. The germline CDR1 and CDR2 sequences are SGDLS and YYNGEE. There are 12 residues in the CDR3. The CDR3, as DNA: TGTGCCAGCAGCGTAGAGGGGACAGTCCTCCACTTT. Protein: CASSVEGTVLHF. The variable domain in full, completed from reference TRBV9 and TRBJ1-6, reads DSGVTQTPKHLITATGQRVTLRCSPRSGDLSVYWYQQSLDQGLQFLIQYYNGEERAKGNILERFSAQQFPDLHSELNLSSLELGDSALYFCASSVEGTVLHFGNGTRLTVT.

This chain connects TRBV30 to TRBJ1-5, with D hard to call. The CDR3 contains 13 residues. V was clipped by 2 bases and J by 4 bases, with 9 bases between them. Per the germline V gene, CDR1 is GTSNPN and CDR2 is SVGIG (reference sequence). This CDR3 is CAWSPSGNQPQHF. In DNA form, the CDR3 reads TGTGCCTGGAGTCCGTCAGGAAATCAGCCCCAGCATTTT. Filled out from reference TRBV30 and TRBJ1-5, the complete variable domain reads SQTIHQWPATLVQPVGSPLSLECTVEGTSNPNLYWYRQAAGRGLQLLFYSVGIGQISSEVPQNLSASRPQDRQFILSSKKLLLSDSGFYLCAWSPSGNQPQHFGDGTRLSIL.

The gene calls are TRBV2 and TRBJ1-1; D is possibly TRBD1 (5 bases). V was shortened by 6 bases and J by 4 bases, with 15 bases between the two germline ends. The germline V gene encodes CDR1 SNHLY and CDR2 FYNNEI. This CDR3 region has 14 residues. The CDR3 sequence is CASRASGLSTEAFF. The CDR3 coding sequence is TGTGCCAGCAGGGCCTCAGGGTTATCCACTGAAGCTTTCTTT.

The chain has TRBV5-1 and TRBJ1-2, with 9 bases lining up with TRBD1. The CDR3 has 16 amino acids. Trimming cost V 0 bases and J 1 base; bases outside gene matches: 4. The germline CDR1 and CDR2 sequences are SGHRS and YFSETQ. The DNA of the CDR3 is TGCGCCAGCAGCTTGGGGACAGGGGCCTATAACTATGGCTACACCTTC. It translates to CASSLGTGAYNYGYTF.

The sample holds a few counts of this clone. The chain links TRBV11-2 to TRBJ1-1; no firm D call. Germline CDR1 and CDR2: SGHAT and FQNNGV. Trimming removed 5 bases at V and 1 base at J, with 14 bases between. This CDR3 contains 15 residues. The CDR3 here is CASSPDRGRNTEAFF. The CDR3 region has the DNA TGTGCCAGCAGCCCAGATCGTGGGAGGAACACTGAAGCTTTCTTT.

The gene calls are TRBV6-5 and TRBJ2-3; the D gene is possibly TRBD2 (6 bases). The V and J ends lost 2 bases and 0 bases respectively, with 9 bases between them. CDR1 is MNHEY, CDR2 SVGAGI, per germline. The CDR3 consists of 15 residues. Written as DNA, the CDR3 is TGTGCCAGCAGTTACGGGAGGTCTAGCACAGATACGCAGTATTTT. Translated, it gives CASSYGRSSTDTQYF.

The chain is built from TRBV11-3 and TRBJ1-1, with a weak D call TRBD1 (6 bases). Deletions cut 5 bases from V and 1 base from J, with 14 bases between. The CDR3 is 15 residues long. In germline, CDR1 is SGHNT, CDR2 YENEEA. The CDR3 DNA reads TGTGCCAGCAGCCCCGGGGGGGCCCAGAACACTGAAGCTTTCTTT. Translating it yields CASSPGGAQNTEAFF.

The V and J genes are TRBV5-5 and TRBJ1-1, with 7 bases that match TRBD1. The germline gives CDR1 SGHKS, CDR2 YYEKEE (reference sequence). The CDR3 is made up of 14 amino acids. Trimming removed 1 base from V and 8 bases from J; junction bases left unmatched: 8. CDR3 region: CASSLKTGPYEAFF. The CDR3 bases are TGTGCCAGCAGCTTGAAGACAGGGCCGTACGAAGCTTTCTTT.

The chain couples TRBV11-2 to TRBJ1-1; D perhaps matches TRBD1 (6 bases). Trimming removed 0 bases from V and 8 bases from J, with 13 bases in between. The germline gives CDR1 SGHAT, CDR2 FQNNGV. This CDR3 region has 14 residues. The CDR3 bases are TGTGCCAGCAGCTTAGAACAGGGCCTAACGGAAGCTTTCTTT. Its protein is CASSLEQGLTEAFF. Using reference TRBV11-2 and TRBJ1-1 for the parts outside the CDR3, the full variable domain is EAGVAQSPRYKIIEKRQSVAFWCNPISGHATLYWYQQILGQGPKLLIQFQNNGVVDDSQLPKDRFSAERLKGVDSTLKIQPAKLEDSAVYLCASSLEQGLTEAFFGQGTRLTVV.

CDR3 region: CASSPTSGRVSYEQFF. The CDR3 region has the DNA TGTGCCAGCAGCCCCACTAGCGGGAGAGTCTCGTATGAGCAGTTCTTC. V usage is TRBV5-4 and J usage is TRBJ2-1; 11 nucleotides align to TRBD2. J gave up 8 bases and V 4 bases, and 11 bases lay outside the gene matches. Per the germline V gene, CDR1 is SGHNT and CDR2 is YYREEE (reference sequence). The CDR3 covers 16 residues.

The CDR3 bases are TGCGCCAGCAGCTCGGACAGGGCCCCCCGGGATACGCAGTATTTT. It translates to CASSSDRAPRDTQYF. The gene calls are TRBV5-1 and TRBJ2-3; 8 bases match TRBD1. This CDR3 spans 15 amino acids. The ends lost 3 bases at V and 6 bases at J; junction bases unmatched: 9. Germline loops: CDR1 SGHRS, CDR2 YFSETQ.

The chain links TRBV19 to TRBJ1-2; no reliable D call. Germline-derived CDR1 and CDR2 are LNHDA and SQIVND (reference sequence). The ends were cut back, 3 bases at V and 4 bases at J, with 21 bases in the middle. The length of the CDR3 is 17 residues. DNA for the CDR3: TGTGCCAGTAGTATTGATACGTATTCATCCAGAAGCTATGGCTACACCTTC. Translating gives CASSIDTYSSRSYGYTF.

CDR3: CASRRQGSTEAFF. CDR3 bases: TGCGCCAGTCGACGACAGGGAAGCACTGAAGCTTTCTTT. This sequence joins TRBV5-1 and TRBJ1-1; 7 bases map to TRBD1. The trim removed 8 bases at V and 4 bases at J, leaving 8 bases unmatched. The CDR3 length is 13 residues. Germline assignment: CDR1 SGHRS and CDR2 YFSETQ.

As DNA, the CDR3 is TGCGCCAGCAGCCAACGTGGACTAGTGAGTGAGCAGTACTTC. It translates to CASSQRGLVSEQYF. J is TRBJ2-7 and V is TRBV4-3, with 7 bases identical to TRBD2. Germline values: CDR1 LGHNA, CDR2 YSLEER. V was clipped by 2 bases and J by 7 bases; unmatched bases: 8. CDR3 length equals 14 residues.

This clone was observed a single time. This chain connects TRBV28 to TRBJ1-1; 7 bases agree with TRBD1. Germline V lookup: CDR1 MDHEN, CDR2 SYDVKM. The CDR3 covers 13 residues. The ends lost 5 bases at V and 8 bases at J; junction bases unmatched: 8. As DNA, the CDR3 is TGTGCCAGCAGTAGGGTCCCGGACAGGGAAGCTTTCTTT. Translation: CASSRVPDREAFF.